This TCR beta chain is from a study of T cells expressing NK-cell markers. Overall study: According to the study, TCR beta repertoires originated from sorted CD3+CD56+NKG2C+, CD3+CD56+NKG2C- and CD3+CD56-NKG2C+ T cells. Study results and caveats: These same clonotypes (in a handful of donors) also led the CD3+CD56-NKG2C+ fraction.

In germline, CDR1 is SGHTA, CDR2 FQGNSA. CDR3 length equals 13 residues. Of note for this clonotype: Its antigen is unidentified.

Researchers built TCR beta cDNA using 5'RACE template switching with UMIs. No DNA is given; TCRdb re-called the 5' RACE reads and lists each CDR3 protein once. The sample's table shows 350,000 to 500,000 distinct CDR3 sequences. Sequencing was performed on blood T cells: a sorted CD56 or NKG2C T cell subset, CD4+ or CD8+ T cells, or bulk PBMC T cells (not recorded which). This clonotype was sampled from a woman between 18 and 70 years old in good health. This chain links TRBV7-2 with TRBJ1-6. CDR3 amino acids: CASSPNSNSPLHF.